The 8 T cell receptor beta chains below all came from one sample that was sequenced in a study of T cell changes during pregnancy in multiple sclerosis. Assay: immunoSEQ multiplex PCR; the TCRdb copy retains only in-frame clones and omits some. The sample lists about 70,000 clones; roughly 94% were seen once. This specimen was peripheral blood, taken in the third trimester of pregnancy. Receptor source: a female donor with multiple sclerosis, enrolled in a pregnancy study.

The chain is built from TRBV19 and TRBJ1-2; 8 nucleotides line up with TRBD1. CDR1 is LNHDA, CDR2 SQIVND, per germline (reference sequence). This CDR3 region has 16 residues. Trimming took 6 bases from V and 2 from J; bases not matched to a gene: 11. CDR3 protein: CASSPRDRPQNYGYTF. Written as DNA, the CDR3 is TGTGCCAGTAGCCCCCGGGACAGGCCGCAAAACTATGGCTACACCTTC.

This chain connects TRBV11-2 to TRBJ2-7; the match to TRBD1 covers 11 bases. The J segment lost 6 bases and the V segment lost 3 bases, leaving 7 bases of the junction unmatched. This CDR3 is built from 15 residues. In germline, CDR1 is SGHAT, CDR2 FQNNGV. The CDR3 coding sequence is TGTGCCAGCAGCTTGTCCGGGACAGGGGGTCTCGAGCAGTACTTC. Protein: CASSLSGTGGLEQYF.

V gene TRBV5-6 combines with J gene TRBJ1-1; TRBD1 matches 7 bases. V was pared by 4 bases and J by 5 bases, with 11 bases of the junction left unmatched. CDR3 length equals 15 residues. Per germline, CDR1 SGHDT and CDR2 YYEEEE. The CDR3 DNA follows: TGTGCCAGCAGCCCCCAGGGGGGATTATGGACTGAAGCTTTCTTT. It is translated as CASSPQGGLWTEAFF. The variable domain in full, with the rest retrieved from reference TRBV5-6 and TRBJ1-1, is DAGVTQSPTHLIKTRGQQVTLRCSPKSGHDTVSWYQQALGQGPQFIFQYYEEEERQRGNFPDRFSGHQFPNYSSELNVNALLLGDSALYLCASSPQGGLWTEAFFGQGTRLTVV.

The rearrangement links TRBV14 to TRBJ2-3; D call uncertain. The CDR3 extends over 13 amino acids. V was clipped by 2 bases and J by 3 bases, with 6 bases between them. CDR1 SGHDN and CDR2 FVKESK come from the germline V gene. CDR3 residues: CASSQMRTDTQYF. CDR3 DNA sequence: TGTGCCAGCAGCCAAATGCGAACAGATACGCAGTATTTT. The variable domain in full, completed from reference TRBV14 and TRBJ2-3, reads EAGVTQFPSHSVIEKGQTVTLRCDPISGHDNLYWYRRVMGKEIKFLLHFVKESKQDESGMPNNRFLAERTGGTYSTLKVQPAELEDSGVYFCASSQMRTDTQYFGPGTRLTVL.

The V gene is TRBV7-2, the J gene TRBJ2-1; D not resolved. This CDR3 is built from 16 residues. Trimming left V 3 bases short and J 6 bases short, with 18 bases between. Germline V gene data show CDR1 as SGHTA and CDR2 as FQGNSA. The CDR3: CASSFTSAPTRNEQFF. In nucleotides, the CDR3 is TGTGCCAGCAGCTTCACGTCTGCGCCCACCCGCAATGAGCAGTTCTTC.

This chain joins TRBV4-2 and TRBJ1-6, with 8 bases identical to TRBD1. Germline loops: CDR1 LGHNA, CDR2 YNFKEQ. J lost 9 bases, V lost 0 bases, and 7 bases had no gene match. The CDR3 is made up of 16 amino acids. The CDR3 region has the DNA TGTGCCAGCAGCCAAGATGGGCAGGGGGCGAGTTCACCCCTCCACTTT. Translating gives CASSQDGQGASSPLHF.

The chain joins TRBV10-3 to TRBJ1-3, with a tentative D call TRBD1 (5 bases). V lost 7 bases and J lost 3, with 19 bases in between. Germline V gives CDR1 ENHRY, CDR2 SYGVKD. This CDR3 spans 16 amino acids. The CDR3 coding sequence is TGTGCCATCACCCTGACGGTTTCAAGGGGTGGAAACACCATATATTTT. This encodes CAITLTVSRGGNTIYF.

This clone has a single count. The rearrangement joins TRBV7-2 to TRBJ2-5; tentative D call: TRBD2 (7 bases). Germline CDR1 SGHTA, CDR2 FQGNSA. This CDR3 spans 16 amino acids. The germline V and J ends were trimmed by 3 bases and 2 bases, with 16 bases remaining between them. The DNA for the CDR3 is TGTGCCAGCAGCTTGGCGCGGGGGCGGGGACAAGAGACCCAGTACTTC. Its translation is CASSLARGRGQETQYF.